This TCR beta chain was sequenced in a study of T cell responses to AZD1222 COVID-19 vaccine. About this clone: Its antigen is unidentified.

With 5 bases removed from V and 8 bases from J, the gap between germline ends came to 9 bases. The CDR3 runs 12 residues. CDR1 and CDR2 from the germline V gene are SNHLY and FYNNEI. This table comes from immunoSEQ multiplex PCR, and its TCRdb copy is limited to in-frame clones, with some not included. In the table there are around 80,000 clones, about four fifths of which are singletons. Study-wide results and caveats: There were mostly white British donors and more females than males, and clonal diversity was possibly underestimated. In the spike-specific TCR repertoire, nearly half reportedly target unmutated variant regions.

The clonotype was recovered from an adult who received the AZD1222 COVID-19 vaccine. The rearrangement uses TRBV2 and TRBJ1-4; D call uncertain. Sequenced here: peripheral blood, sampled 28 days after the second AZD1222 dose. As DNA, the CDR3 is TGTGCCAGCAGTCGCTCTCGGGAAAAACTGTTTTTT. This gives the protein CASSRSREKLFF.